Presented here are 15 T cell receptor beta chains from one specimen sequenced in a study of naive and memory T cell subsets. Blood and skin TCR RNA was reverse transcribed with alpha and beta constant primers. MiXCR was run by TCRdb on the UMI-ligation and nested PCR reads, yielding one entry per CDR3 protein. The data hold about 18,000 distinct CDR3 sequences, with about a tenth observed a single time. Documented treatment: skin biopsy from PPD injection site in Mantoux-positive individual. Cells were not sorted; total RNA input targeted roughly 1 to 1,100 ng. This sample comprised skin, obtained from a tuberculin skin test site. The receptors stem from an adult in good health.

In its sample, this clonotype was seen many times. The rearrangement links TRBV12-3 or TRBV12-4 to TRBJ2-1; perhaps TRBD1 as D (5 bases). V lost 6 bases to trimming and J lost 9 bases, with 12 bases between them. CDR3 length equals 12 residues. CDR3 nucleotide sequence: TGTGCCAGCAGGCCGCAGGGTACTGAGCAGTTCTTC. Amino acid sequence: CASRPQGTEQFF.

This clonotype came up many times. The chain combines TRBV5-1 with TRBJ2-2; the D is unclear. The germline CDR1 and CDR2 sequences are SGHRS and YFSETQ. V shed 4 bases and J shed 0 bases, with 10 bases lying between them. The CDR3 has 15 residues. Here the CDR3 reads CASSRVAANTGELFF. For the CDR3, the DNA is TGCGCCAGCAGCAGAGTAGCCGCGAACACCGGGGAGCTGTTTTTT.

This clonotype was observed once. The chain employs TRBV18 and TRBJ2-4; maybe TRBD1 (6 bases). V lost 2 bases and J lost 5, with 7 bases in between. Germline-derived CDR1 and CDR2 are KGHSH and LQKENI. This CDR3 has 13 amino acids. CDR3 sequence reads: CASSPWGQNIQYF. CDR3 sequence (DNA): TGTGCCAGCTCACCATGGGGGCAAAACATTCAGTACTTC.

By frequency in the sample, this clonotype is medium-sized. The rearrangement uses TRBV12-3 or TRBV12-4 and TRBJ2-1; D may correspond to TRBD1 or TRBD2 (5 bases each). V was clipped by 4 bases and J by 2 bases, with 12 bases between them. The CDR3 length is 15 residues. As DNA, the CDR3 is TGTGCCAGCAGTTCGACCGGGACCGCCTACAATGAGCAGTTCTTC. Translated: CASSSTGTAYNEQFF.

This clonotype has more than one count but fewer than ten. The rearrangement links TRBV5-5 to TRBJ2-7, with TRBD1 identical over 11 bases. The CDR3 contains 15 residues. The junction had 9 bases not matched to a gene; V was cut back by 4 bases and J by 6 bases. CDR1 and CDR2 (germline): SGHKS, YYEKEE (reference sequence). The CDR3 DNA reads TGTGCCAGCAGCGGCGGACAGGGGGCGCTTATCGAGCAGTACTTC. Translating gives CASSGGQGALIEQYF.

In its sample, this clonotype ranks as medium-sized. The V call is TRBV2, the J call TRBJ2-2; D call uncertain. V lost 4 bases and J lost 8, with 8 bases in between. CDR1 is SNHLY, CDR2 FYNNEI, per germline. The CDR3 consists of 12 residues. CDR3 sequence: CASSVWSGELFF. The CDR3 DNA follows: TGTGCCAGCAGTGTATGGTCTGGGGAGCTGTTTTTT.

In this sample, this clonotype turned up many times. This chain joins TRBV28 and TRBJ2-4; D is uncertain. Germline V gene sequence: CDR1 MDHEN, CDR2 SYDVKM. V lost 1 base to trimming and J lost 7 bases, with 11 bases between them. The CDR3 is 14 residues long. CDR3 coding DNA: TGTGCCAGCAGTTTATCTCTGGCTAGTAACATTCAGTACTTC. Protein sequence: CASSLSLASNIQYF.

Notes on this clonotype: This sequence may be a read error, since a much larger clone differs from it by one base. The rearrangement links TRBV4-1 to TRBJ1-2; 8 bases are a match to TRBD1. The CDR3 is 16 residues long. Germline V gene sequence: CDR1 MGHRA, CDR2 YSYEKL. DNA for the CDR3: TGCGCCAGCAGCCAAGGGCCAGGGGGCGGTAACTATGGCGACACCTTC. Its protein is CASSQGPGGGNYGDTF.

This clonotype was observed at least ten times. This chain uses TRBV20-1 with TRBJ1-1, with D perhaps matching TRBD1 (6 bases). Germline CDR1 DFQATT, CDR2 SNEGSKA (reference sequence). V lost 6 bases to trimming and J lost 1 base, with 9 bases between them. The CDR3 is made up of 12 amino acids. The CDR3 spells CSARGGNTEAFF. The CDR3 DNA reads TGCAGTGCCCGAGGGGGGAACACTGAAGCTTTCTTT.

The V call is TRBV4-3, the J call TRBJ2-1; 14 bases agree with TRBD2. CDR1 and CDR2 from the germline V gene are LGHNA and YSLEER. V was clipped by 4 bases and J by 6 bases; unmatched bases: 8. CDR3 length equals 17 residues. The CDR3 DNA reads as TGCGCCAGCAGCCCCCGGACTAGCGGGGGGTCATCCAATGAGCAGTTCTTC. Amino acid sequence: CASSPRTSGGSSNEQFF.

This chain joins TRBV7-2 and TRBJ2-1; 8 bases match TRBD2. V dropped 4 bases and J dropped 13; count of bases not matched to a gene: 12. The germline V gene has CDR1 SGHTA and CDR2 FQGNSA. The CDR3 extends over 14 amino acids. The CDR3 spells CASSYNRFGGGQFF. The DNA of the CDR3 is TGTGCCAGCAGCTATAATAGATTCGGGGGGGGTCAGTTCTTC.

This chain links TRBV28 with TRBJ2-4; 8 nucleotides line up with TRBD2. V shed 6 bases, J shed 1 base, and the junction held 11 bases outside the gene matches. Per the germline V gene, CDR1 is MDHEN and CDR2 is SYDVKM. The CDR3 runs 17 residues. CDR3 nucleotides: TGTGCCAGCAGGGACCCACAGGGCGGGGGGGCCAAAAACATTCAGTACTTC. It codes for CASRDPQGGGAKNIQYF. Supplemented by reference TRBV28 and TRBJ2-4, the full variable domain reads DVKVTQSSRYLVKRTGEKVFLECVQDMDHENMFWYRQDPGLGLRLIYFSYDVKMKEKGDIPEGYSVSREKKERFSLILESASTNQTSMYLCASRDPQGGGAKNIQYFGAGTRLSVL.

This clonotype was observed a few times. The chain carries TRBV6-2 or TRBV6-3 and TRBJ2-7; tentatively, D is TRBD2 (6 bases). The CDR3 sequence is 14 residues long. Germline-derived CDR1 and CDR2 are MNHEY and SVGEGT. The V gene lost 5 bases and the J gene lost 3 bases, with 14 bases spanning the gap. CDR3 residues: CASSPAPGVYEQYF. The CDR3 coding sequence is TGTGCCAGCAGTCCAGCCCCGGGAGTCTACGAGCAGTACTTC.

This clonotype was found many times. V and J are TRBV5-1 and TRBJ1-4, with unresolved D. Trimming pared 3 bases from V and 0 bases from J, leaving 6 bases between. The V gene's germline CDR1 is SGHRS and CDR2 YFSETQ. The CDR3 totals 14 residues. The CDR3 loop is CASSYTATNEKLFF. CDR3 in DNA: TGCGCCAGCAGCTACACCGCAACTAATGAAAAACTGTTTTTT.

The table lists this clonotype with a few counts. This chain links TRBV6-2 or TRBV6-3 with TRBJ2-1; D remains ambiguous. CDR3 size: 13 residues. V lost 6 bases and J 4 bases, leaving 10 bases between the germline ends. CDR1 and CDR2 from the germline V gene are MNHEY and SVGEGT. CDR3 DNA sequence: TGTGCCAGCAGCACCGGACCATACAATGAGCAGTTCTTC. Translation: CASSTGPYNEQFF.